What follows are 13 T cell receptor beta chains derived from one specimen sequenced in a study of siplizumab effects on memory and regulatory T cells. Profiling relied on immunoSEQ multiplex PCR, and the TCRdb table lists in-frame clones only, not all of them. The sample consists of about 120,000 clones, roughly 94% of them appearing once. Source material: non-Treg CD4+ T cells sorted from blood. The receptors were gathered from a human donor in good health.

The CDR3 sequence is CASSLQGRGTDTQYF. The CDR3 coding sequence is TGTGCCAGCAGCTTGCAGGGGCGGGGAACAGATACGCAGTATTTT. This chain joins TRBV13 and TRBJ2-3, with D possibly called TRBD1 or TRBD2 (6 bases each). The CDR3 totals 15 residues. Germline V lookup: CDR1 PRHDT, CDR2 FYEKMQ (reference sequence). Trimming took off 3 bases at V and 3 bases at J, with 13 bases between the two ends. The whole variable domain, filled in from reference TRBV13 and TRBJ2-3, reads AAGVIQSPRHLIKEKRETATLKCYPIPRHDTVYWYQQGPGQDPQFLISFYEKMQSDKGSIPDRFSAQQFSDYHSELNMSSLELGDSALYFCASSLQGRGTDTQYFGPGTRLTVL.

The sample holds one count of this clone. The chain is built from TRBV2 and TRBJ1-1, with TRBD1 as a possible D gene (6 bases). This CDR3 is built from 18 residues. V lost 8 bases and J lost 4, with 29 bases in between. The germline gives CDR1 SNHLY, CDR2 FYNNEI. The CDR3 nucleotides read TGTGCCAGCTACGGTCGCACAGGGAATCTTGGGTCGGGCACTGAAGCTTTCTTT. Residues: CASYGRTGNLGSGTEAFF.

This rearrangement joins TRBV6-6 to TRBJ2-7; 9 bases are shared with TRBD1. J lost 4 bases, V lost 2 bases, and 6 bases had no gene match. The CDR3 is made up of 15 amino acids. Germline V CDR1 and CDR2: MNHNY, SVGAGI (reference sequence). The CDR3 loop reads CASSYLGTGTYEQYF. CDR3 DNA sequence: TGTGCCAGCAGTTACCTGGGGACAGGGACTTACGAGCAGTACTTC.

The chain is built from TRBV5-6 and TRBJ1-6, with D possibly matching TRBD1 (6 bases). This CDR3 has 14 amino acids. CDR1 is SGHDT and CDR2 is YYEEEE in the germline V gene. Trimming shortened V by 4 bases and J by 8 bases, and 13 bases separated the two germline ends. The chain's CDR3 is CASSVTGLDSPLHF. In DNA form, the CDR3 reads TGTGCCAGCAGCGTCACAGGGTTAGATTCACCCCTCCACTTT.

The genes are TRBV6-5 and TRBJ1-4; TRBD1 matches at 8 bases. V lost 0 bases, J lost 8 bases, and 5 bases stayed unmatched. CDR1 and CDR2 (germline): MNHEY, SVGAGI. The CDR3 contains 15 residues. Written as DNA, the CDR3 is TGTGCCAGCAGTTACTCGGCAGGGGGCCGGGAAAAACTGTTTTTT. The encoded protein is CASSYSAGGREKLFF.

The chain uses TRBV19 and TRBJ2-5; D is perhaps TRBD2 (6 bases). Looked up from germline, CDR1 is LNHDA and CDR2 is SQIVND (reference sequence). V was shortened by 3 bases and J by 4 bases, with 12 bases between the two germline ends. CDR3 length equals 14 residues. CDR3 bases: TGTGCCAGTAGTATCCCCTCCGGGGGAGAGACCCAGTACTTC. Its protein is CASSIPSGGETQYF.

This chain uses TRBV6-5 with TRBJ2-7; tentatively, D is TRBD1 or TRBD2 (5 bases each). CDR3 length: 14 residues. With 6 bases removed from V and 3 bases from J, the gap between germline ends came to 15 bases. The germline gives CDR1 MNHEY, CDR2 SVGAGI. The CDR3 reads CASSRGNHFYEQYF. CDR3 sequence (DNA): TGTGCCAGCAGCCGGGGCAACCACTTCTACGAGCAGTACTTC.

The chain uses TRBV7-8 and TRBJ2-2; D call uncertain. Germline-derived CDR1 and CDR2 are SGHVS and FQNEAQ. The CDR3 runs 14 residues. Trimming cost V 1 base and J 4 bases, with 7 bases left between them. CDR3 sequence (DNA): TGTGCCAGCAGCTTAGTGGTGTCCACCGGGGAGCTGTTTTTT. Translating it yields CASSLVVSTGELFF.

For the CDR3, the DNA is TGTGCCAGCAGTTACGGCCAGAATAATTCACCCCTCCACTTT. Its protein is CASSYGQNNSPLHF. The genes are TRBV6-5 and TRBJ1-6; D ambiguous. Per the germline V gene, CDR1 is MNHEY and CDR2 is SVGAGI. V was trimmed by 2 bases and J by 5 bases, leaving 7 bases between them. CDR3 length equals 14 residues.

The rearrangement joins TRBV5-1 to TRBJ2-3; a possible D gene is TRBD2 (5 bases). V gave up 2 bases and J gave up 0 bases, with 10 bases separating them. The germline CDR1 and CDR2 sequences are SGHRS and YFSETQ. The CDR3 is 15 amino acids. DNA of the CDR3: TGCGCCAGCAGCTTTGGACGGACTAGCACAGATACGCAGTATTTT. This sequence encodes CASSFGRTSTDTQYF. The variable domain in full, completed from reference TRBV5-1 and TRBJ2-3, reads KAGVTQTPRYLIKTRGQQVTLSCSPISGHRSVSWYQQTPGQGLQFLFEYFSETQRNKGNFPGRFSGRQFSNSRSEMNVSTLELGDSALYLCASSFGRTSTDTQYFGPGTRLTVL.

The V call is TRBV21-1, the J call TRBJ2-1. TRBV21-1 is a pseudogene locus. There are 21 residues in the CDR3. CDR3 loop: CASSKGRIGRSREYGVYEQFF. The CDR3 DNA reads TGTGCCAGCAGCAAAGGAAGAATCGGTAGGAGCAGGGAGTACGGGGTCTATGAGCAGTTCTTC.

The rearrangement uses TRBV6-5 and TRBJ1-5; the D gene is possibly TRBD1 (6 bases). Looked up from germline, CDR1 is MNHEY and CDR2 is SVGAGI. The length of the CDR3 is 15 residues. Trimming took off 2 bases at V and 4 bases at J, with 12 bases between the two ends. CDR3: CASSYTGQRNQPQHF. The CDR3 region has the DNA TGTGCCAGCAGTTACACCGGACAGAGAAATCAGCCCCAGCATTTT.

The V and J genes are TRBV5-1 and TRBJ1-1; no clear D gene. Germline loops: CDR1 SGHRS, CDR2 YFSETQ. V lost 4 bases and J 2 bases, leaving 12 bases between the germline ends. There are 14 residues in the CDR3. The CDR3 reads CASSRTPVNTEAFF. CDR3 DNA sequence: TGCGCCAGCAGCCGCACGCCAGTTAACACTGAAGCTTTCTTT.